The 13 T cell receptor beta chains listed next were all sequenced from one sample in a study of blood T cell repertoires in COVID-19. Assay: immunoSEQ multiplex PCR; the TCRdb copy retains only in-frame clones and omits some. The data show 300,000 to 350,000 clones, over 75% seen once. Sequenced: PBMCs or T cells enriched from blood (not recorded which). The source of these receptors is a man between 25 and 39 years old who had recovered from COVID-19.

The chain carries TRBV29-1 and TRBJ1-1, with 8 bases aligning to TRBD1. With 2 bases clipped from V and 4 bases from J, the junction kept 9 bases outside the gene matches. The CDR3 runs to 15 residues. From germline, CDR1 is SQVTM and CDR2 ANQGSEA. CDR3 residues: CSVETWTGIGTEAFF. In DNA, the CDR3 is TGCAGCGTTGAAACTTGGACAGGGATTGGCACTGAAGCTTTCTTT.

The rearrangement links TRBV2 to TRBJ1-2; TRBD1 matches 9 bases. The CDR3 consists of 14 residues. CDR1 and CDR2 from the germline V gene are SNHLY and FYNNEI. With V trimmed by 5 bases and J by 8 bases, 9 bases remained unmatched. CDR3 in amino acids: CASSPLQGARGYTF. CDR3 nucleotides: TGTGCCAGCAGTCCTCTACAGGGGGCGCGGGGCTACACCTTC.

The V gene is TRBV7-6, the J gene TRBJ2-1, with D possibly being TRBD1 (6 bases). V dropped 2 bases and J dropped 6 bases, with 23 bases sitting between them. Per the germline V gene, CDR1 is SGHVS and CDR2 is FNYEAQ. This CDR3 contains 18 residues. CDR3 DNA: TGTGCCAGCAGCTTAAATATCTTGGGTTACAGGGTGCGCAATGAGCAGTTCTTC. Translating gives CASSLNILGYRVRNEQFF.

The chain links TRBV7-9 to TRBJ2-7; the match to TRBD1 covers 7 bases. Looked up from germline, CDR1 is SEHNR and CDR2 is FQNEAQ (reference sequence). V shed 2 bases, J shed 3 bases, and the junction held 4 bases outside the gene matches. The CDR3 is 14 residues long. Here the CDR3 DNA reads TGTGCCAGCAGCTTAAATCAGGGGGTCTACGAGCAGTACTTC. This translates into CASSLNQGVYEQYF.

The gene calls are TRBV18 and TRBJ1-2, with 10 nucleotides matching TRBD1. The germline V gene encodes CDR1 KGHSH and CDR2 LQKENI. Germline trimming cut 4 bases from V and 8 bases from J; bases unmatched to any gene: 13. The CDR3 loop spans 16 amino acids. The CDR3 sequence is CASSLGSTGGIKGYTF. The CDR3 nucleotides are TGTGCCAGCTCACTAGGATCGACAGGGGGCATAAAGGGCTACACCTTC.

The chain has TRBV13 and TRBJ1-2; D is possibly TRBD1 (5 bases). Trimming removed 2 bases at V and 4 bases at J, with 14 bases between. CDR3 length: 15 residues. From germline, CDR1 is PRHDT and CDR2 FYEKMQ (reference sequence). The CDR3 here is CASSLWPGTFYGYTF. DNA for the CDR3: TGTGCCAGCAGCTTATGGCCAGGGACTTTCTATGGCTACACCTTC. Based on the CDR3 plus reference TRBV13 and TRBJ1-2, the full variable domain is AAGVIQSPRHLIKEKRETATLKCYPIPRHDTVYWYQQGPGQDPQFLISFYEKMQSDKGSIPDRFSAQQFSDYHSELNMSSLELGDSALYFCASSLWPGTFYGYTFGSGTRLTVV.

The CDR3 here is CASSPDRANTGELFF. CDR3 sequence (DNA): TGCGCCAGCAGCCCGGACAGAGCGAACACCGGGGAGCTGTTTTTT. The chain couples TRBV5-1 to TRBJ2-2; D might be TRBD1 (6 bases). CDR3 length: 15 amino acids. V lost 4 bases, J lost 0 bases, and 10 bases lay in between. In germline, CDR1 is SGHRS, CDR2 YFSETQ.

The rearrangement joins TRBV5-6 to TRBJ2-7; 14 nucleotides match TRBD2. Germline trimming cut 3 bases from V and 6 bases from J; bases unmatched to any gene: 8. This CDR3 contains 16 residues. Germline V gives CDR1 SGHDT, CDR2 YYEEEE. The CDR3 spells CASSSGLAGGAFEQYF. The DNA for the CDR3 is TGTGCCAGCAGCTCTGGACTAGCGGGGGGCGCGTTCGAGCAGTACTTC.

This clone was counted between two and nine times. The chain recombines TRBV9 with TRBJ1-5; D is perhaps TRBD1 (5 bases). Germline V gives CDR1 SGDLS, CDR2 YYNGEE. The CDR3 has 15 residues. V dropped 3 bases and J dropped 5 bases, with 15 bases sitting between them. The CDR3 loop is CASSASGTEDQPQHF. CDR3 sequence (DNA): TGTGCCAGCAGCGCAAGTGGGACTGAAGATCAGCCCCAGCATTTT.

The chain recombines TRBV11-2 with TRBJ1-2, with D perhaps matching TRBD1 (5 bases). This CDR3 has 12 residues. CDR1 is SGHAT, CDR2 FQNNGV, per germline. Deletions cut 5 bases from V and 8 bases from J, with 12 bases between. The CDR3 reads CASSQTERGYTF. CDR3 DNA sequence: TGTGCCAGCAGCCAGACAGAACGGGGCTACACCTTC.

The chain couples TRBV5-6 to TRBJ1-6, with D tentatively TRBD1 (5 bases). The CDR3 runs 14 residues. The V gene's germline CDR1 is SGHDT and CDR2 YYEEEE. V lost 0 bases and J lost 11, with 12 bases in between. The CDR3 sequence is CASSLARVEAPLHF. The CDR3 DNA follows: TGTGCCAGCAGCTTGGCCAGGGTTGAGGCACCCCTCCACTTT. Drawing the rest from reference TRBV5-6 and TRBJ1-6, the complete variable domain is DAGVTQSPTHLIKTRGQQVTLRCSPKSGHDTVSWYQQALGQGPQFIFQYYEEEERQRGNFPDRFSGHQFPNYSSELNVNALLLGDSALYLCASSLARVEAPLHFGNGTRLTVT.

The chain uses TRBV5-4 and TRBJ1-4, with 7 bases lining up with TRBD1. This CDR3 is 13 amino acids long. Trimming at V came to 1 base and at J to 8 bases, leaving 2 bases not matched to a gene. Per the germline V gene, CDR1 is SGHNT and CDR2 is YYREEE (reference sequence). DNA for the CDR3: TGTGCCAGCAGCTTGCAGGGGGGCGAAAAACTGTTTTTT. The encoded protein is CASSLQGGEKLFF.

The rearrangement joins TRBV10-2 to TRBJ1-2; 11 nucleotides match TRBD1. The germline gives CDR1 WSHSY, CDR2 SAAADI. Trimming removed 3 bases from V and 3 bases from J; junction bases left unmatched: 3. The CDR3 is 15 amino acids. CDR3 DNA: TGCGCCAGCAGTGAAGGACAGGGGGCGGACTATGGCTACACCTTC. Protein sequence: CASSEGQGADYGYTF.